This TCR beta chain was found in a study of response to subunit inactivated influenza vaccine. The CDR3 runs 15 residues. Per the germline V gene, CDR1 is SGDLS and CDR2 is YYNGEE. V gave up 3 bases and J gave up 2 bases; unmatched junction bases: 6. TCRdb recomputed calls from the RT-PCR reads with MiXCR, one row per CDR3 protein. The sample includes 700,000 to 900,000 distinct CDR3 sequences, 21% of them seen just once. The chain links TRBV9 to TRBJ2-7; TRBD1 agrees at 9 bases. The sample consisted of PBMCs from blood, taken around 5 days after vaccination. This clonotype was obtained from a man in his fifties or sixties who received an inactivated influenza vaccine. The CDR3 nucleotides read TGTGCCAGCAGCGCCGGGACAGGGCTTCCCTACGAGCAGTACTTC. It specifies CASSAGTGLPYEQYF.